This T cell receptor beta chain was obtained from a study of vaccination effects on CD4 cells after COVID-19. Under the ViraFEST assay, PBMC were stimulated with viral peptide pools so that antigen-specific CD4+ T cells expanded. Sequencing was performed afterwards. The culture ran for nine to eleven days, and then CD4+ T cells were isolated. BNT162b2 vaccine or mRNA-1273 vaccine was given to participants in two doses. None of these healthy vaccinees had been infected with SARS-CoV-2 before vaccination. Cultures of over 1.5 million PBMC per well contained 8 to 10 IU/ml IL-2 plus 10 ug/ml peptides. Notes on this clone: Its matching antigen is unknown.

Sequencing was performed with immunoSEQ multiplex PCR; in TCRdb, only in-frame clones are kept and a portion is missing. The table records over 50,000 clones, around 73% of them present only once. Trimming took 5 bases from V and 5 from J; bases not matched to a gene: 5. Germline CDR1 and CDR2: SEHNR and FQNEAQ (reference sequence). CDR3 length: 13 residues. The receptor's source is a human donor who received a COVID-19 vaccine. The chain recombines TRBV7-9 with TRBJ1-2, with TRBD1 matching 7 bases. Sequencing used CD4+ T cells from PBMCs cultured with HCoV-229E spike peptides, obtained after COVID-19 vaccination. DNA for the CDR3: TGTGCCAGCAGCGCACAGGGGAGATATGGCTACACCTTC. It yields the protein CASSAQGRYGYTF.